This T cell receptor beta chain was profiled in a study of T-cell memory formation after mild COVID-19. Broader study findings: Second-wave clones that peaked on day 37 lacked confirmed SARS-CoV-2 specificity. Certain responding clones were present in pre-infection memory, suggesting participation of cross-reactive memory. CD4/CD8 balance held among clones contracting day 15 to 85, and later expanders leaned CD4+.

This clonotype was counted only a few times. Its cognate antigen is unknown. CDR1 and CDR2 from the germline V gene are SGHRS and YFSETQ. V dropped 4 bases and J dropped 3 bases, with 4 bases sitting between them. The CDR3 runs 11 residues. UMIs and sample barcodes were carried by the TCR alpha and TCR beta cDNA libraries that 5'RACE produced using constant-segment primers. Each CDR3 protein gets one entry after TCRdb re-called the 5' RACE reads with MiXCR. The sample has roughly 400,000 distinct CDR3 sequences, roughly 17% seen once. Specimen: PBMCs or a T cell subset sorted from them (not recorded which). This TCR came from a man between 18 and 29 years old who had mild COVID-19 (a few samples of this study predate the infection). Cell type and time point are not known. This sequence joins TRBV5-1 and TRBJ1-1; D is undetermined. The CDR3 DNA sequence: TGCGCCAGCAGCCTGCACACTGAAGCTTTCTTT. It codes for CASSLHTEAFF.